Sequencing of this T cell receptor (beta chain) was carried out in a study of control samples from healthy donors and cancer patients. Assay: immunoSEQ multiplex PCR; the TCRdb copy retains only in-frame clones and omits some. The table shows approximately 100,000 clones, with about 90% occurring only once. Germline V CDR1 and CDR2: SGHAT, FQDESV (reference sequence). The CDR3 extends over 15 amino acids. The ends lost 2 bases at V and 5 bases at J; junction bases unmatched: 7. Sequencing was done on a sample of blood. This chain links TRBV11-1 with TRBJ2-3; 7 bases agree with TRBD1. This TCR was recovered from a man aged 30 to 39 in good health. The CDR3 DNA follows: TGTGCCAGCAGCTTATACAGGGGATCGAAAGATACGCAGTATTTT. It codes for CASSLYRGSKDTQYF.